The 26 T cell receptor beta chains given below trace back to one sample, sequenced in a study of shared clonotypes between healthy human individuals. Profiling relied on immunoSEQ multiplex PCR, and the TCRdb table lists in-frame clones only, not all of them. This table holds millions of clones, approximately 92% found once. Specimen: naive CD4+ T cells sorted from blood. The subset was: CD45RA+ positively selected. The origin of the receptors is a man younger than 30 in good health.

For the CDR3, the DNA is TGTGCCAGCACCCGGGACAGGCGTTCCGGGGAGCTGTTTTTT. This translates into CASTRDRRSGELFF. The chain recombines TRBV11-1 with TRBJ2-2; 8 bases line up with TRBD1. Germline V gene sequence: CDR1 SGHAT, CDR2 FQDESV (reference sequence). Trimming at V came to 7 bases and at J to 6 bases, leaving 7 bases not matched to a gene. CDR3 length: 14 residues.

This chain connects TRBV5-6 to TRBJ2-3, with 7 bases that match TRBD2. Germline V gene data show CDR1 as SGHDT and CDR2 as YYEEEE. The V and J ends lost 7 bases and 3 bases, in that order; junction bases with no gene match: 5. The CDR3 covers 13 residues. The CDR3 region has the DNA TGTGCCAGCGCCACGGGGGGTACAGATACGCAGTATTTT. This translates into CASATGGTDTQYF.

The chain links TRBV7-2 to TRBJ2-5; D is perhaps TRBD1 (6 bases). Germline V gene data show CDR1 as SGHTA and CDR2 as FQGNSA. CDR3 length: 15 amino acids. Trimming pared 4 bases from V and 5 bases from J, leaving 17 bases between. The CDR3 loop is CASSSPRGGAETQYF. The CDR3 DNA is TGTGCCAGCAGCTCCCCCCGAGGGGGAGCGGAGACCCAGTACTTC.

This chain joins TRBV6-5 and TRBJ1-5, with D tentatively TRBD1 (6 bases). From germline, CDR1 is MNHEY and CDR2 SVGAGI. The V gene lost 4 bases and the J gene lost 1 base, with 14 bases spanning the gap. CDR3 size: 16 residues. The DNA for the CDR3 is TGTGCCAGCAGTTTAGGACAGCCCGGGAGCAATCAGCCCCAGCATTTT. Amino acids: CASSLGQPGSNQPQHF.

The chain employs TRBV6-4 and TRBJ2-2, with no clear D. Germline CDR1 reads MRHNA; CDR2 reads SNTAGT. CDR3 size: 13 residues. V lost 3 bases and J lost 5, with 7 bases in between. CDR3 residues: CASSEGGTGELFF. CDR3 in DNA: TGTGCCAGCAGTGAGGGTGGGACCGGGGAGCTGTTTTTT.

This sequence joins TRBV18 and TRBJ1-1; 8 nucleotides line up with TRBD1. Trimming took 11 bases from V and 4 from J; bases not matched to a gene: 12. CDR1 and CDR2 (germline): KGHSH, LQKENI. This CDR3 region has 14 residues. Here the CDR3 DNA reads TGTGCCTCGCGAGGGGACAGGCAGGCCACTGAAGCTTTCTTT. Translating gives CASRGDRQATEAFF.

The chain recombines TRBV12-2 with TRBJ2-5; the D call TRBD1 from the table was never checked on the DNA. TRBV12-2 is marked as a pseudogene. CDR3 length equals 15 residues. CDR3 residues: CASRHWLGAGETQYF. In nucleotides, the CDR3 is TGTGCAAGTCGACACTGGCTGGGGGCCGGGGAGACCCAGTACTTC.

This clone was picked up a small number of times. The DNA of the CDR3 is TGTGCCAGCAGCCTAACCCTCCAGGGTGAAGCTTTCTTT. Its protein is CASSLTLQGEAFF. The V call is TRBV14, the J call TRBJ1-1; a possible D gene is TRBD1 (5 bases). V lost 4 bases, J lost 7 bases, and 13 bases lay in between. This CDR3 is built from 13 residues. CDR1 is SGHDN, CDR2 FVKESK, per germline.

The V and J genes are TRBV4-1 and TRBJ2-7; possible D gene TRBD2, 7 bases. Per germline, CDR1 MGHRA and CDR2 YSYEKL. The CDR3 extends over 15 amino acids. V was trimmed by 1 base and J by 2 bases, leaving 12 bases between them. CDR3 amino acids: CASSQVEGGPYEQYF. The CDR3 nucleotides read TGCGCCAGCAGCCAAGTAGAGGGGGGGCCCTACGAGCAGTACTTC.

The chain combines TRBV6-1 with TRBJ2-7; 9 bases fit TRBD2. This CDR3 has 14 residues. Germline loops: CDR1 MNHNS, CDR2 SASEGT. Germline trimming cut 10 bases from V and 9 bases from J; bases unmatched to any gene: 16. CDR3 sequence reads: CATTPGLANPWQYF. The CDR3 coding sequence is TGTGCCACCACCCCGGGACTAGCTAATCCCTGGCAGTACTTC.

The chain employs TRBV6-5 and TRBJ1-4, with TRBD1 matching 7 bases. This CDR3 spans 14 amino acids. Germline-derived CDR1 and CDR2 are MNHEY and SVGAGI. V dropped 5 bases and J dropped 3; count of bases not matched to a gene: 3. The CDR3 reads CASSRGTANEKLFF. DNA of the CDR3: TGTGCCAGCAGTCGGGGGACAGCTAATGAAAAACTGTTTTTT.

V gene TRBV10-2 combines with J gene TRBJ2-7; possibly TRBD1 for D (5 bases). Germline CDR1 and CDR2: WSHSY and SAAADI. The ends were cut back, 7 bases at V and 6 bases at J, with 16 bases in the middle. This CDR3 has 13 amino acids. CDR3 sequence: CASNGQGPGEQYF. For the CDR3, the DNA is TGCGCCAGCAATGGGCAGGGCCCTGGCGAGCAGTACTTC.

The chain has TRBV5-5 and TRBJ1-2, with 8 bases fitting TRBD1. There are 13 residues in the CDR3. The germline V gene encodes CDR1 SGHKS and CDR2 YYEKEE (reference sequence). The V segment lost 4 bases and the J segment 3 bases; nucleotides outside the gene matches: 2. The CDR3 DNA reads TGTGCCAGCAGCGTACAGGGGGACTATGGCTACACCTTC. Translation: CASSVQGDYGYTF.

The chain recombines TRBV6-1 with TRBJ1-1; D perhaps matches TRBD1 (5 bases). The germline gives CDR1 MNHNS, CDR2 SASEGT. The CDR3 runs 15 residues. V lost 4 bases to trimming and J lost 1 base, with 13 bases between them. CDR3 coding DNA: TGTGCCAGCAGTGTCCAGGGTGGAGCGAACACTGAAGCTTTCTTT. This codes for CASSVQGGANTEAFF.

The genes are TRBV6-1 and TRBJ2-7; tentative D call: TRBD1 (5 bases). This CDR3 has 15 amino acids. Germline assignment: CDR1 MNHNS and CDR2 SASEGT. Trimming shortened V by 10 bases and J by 0 bases, and 19 bases separated the two germline ends. The CDR3 protein is CATANSGRDSYEQYF. In DNA form, the CDR3 reads TGTGCCACCGCCAACTCGGGCAGGGACTCCTACGAGCAGTACTTC.

This clone appeared a single time. V gene TRBV7-9 combines with J gene TRBJ2-1, with unresolved D. This CDR3 has 15 amino acids. Between the trimmed V and J ends, which lost 7 bases and 0 bases, there was a span of 13 bases. CDR1 and CDR2 (germline): SEHNR, FQNEAQ (reference sequence). The CDR3 sequence is CASNSGPSSYNEQFF. The CDR3 DNA sequence: TGTGCCAGCAACTCCGGGCCGAGCTCCTACAATGAGCAGTTCTTC. Full variable domain (outside the CDR3, taken from reference TRBV7-9 and TRBJ2-1): DTGVSQNPRHKITKRGQNVTFRCDPISEHNRLYWYRQTLGQGPEFLTYFQNEAQLEKSRLLSDRFSAERPKGSFSTLEIQRTEQGDSAMYLCASNSGPSSYNEQFFGPGTRLTVL.

Worth noting for this clone: The same CDR3 can be traced to other DNA sequences in this sample. The rearrangement uses TRBV5-1 and TRBJ2-3; D might be TRBD2 (5 bases). Germline assignment: CDR1 SGHRS and CDR2 YFSETQ. The CDR3 is 14 amino acids. V was cut by 0 bases and J by 2 bases, with 7 bases left in between. The CDR3 protein is CASSLGLATDTQYF. CDR3 in DNA: TGCGCCAGCAGCTTGGGCCTAGCCACAGATACGCAGTATTTT. Based on the CDR3 plus reference TRBV5-1 and TRBJ2-3, the full variable domain is KAGVTQTPRYLIKTRGQQVTLSCSPISGHRSVSWYQQTPGQGLQFLFEYFSETQRNKGNFPGRFSGRQFSNSRSEMNVSTLELGDSALYLCASSLGLATDTQYFGPGTRLTVL.

This clone was detected a few times. The chain joins TRBV28 to TRBJ1-5; a weak D match, TRBD1 (6 bases). Germline loops: CDR1 MDHEN, CDR2 SYDVKM. This CDR3 is 16 amino acids long. V shed 5 bases and J shed 0 bases, with 14 bases lying between them. The CDR3 DNA sequence: TGTGCCAGCAGTGTTGGCGGGGGCTTTAGCAATCAGCCCCAGCATTTT. Encoded protein: CASSVGGGFSNQPQHF.

J is TRBJ1-1 and V is TRBV5-1; D gene unclear. With 0 bases removed from V and 1 base from J, the gap between germline ends came to 13 bases. CDR3 length: 16 amino acids. Germline CDR1 and CDR2: SGHRS and YFSETQ. In DNA, the CDR3 is TGCGCCAGCAGCTTGGACTTCGGACCGACGAACACTGAAGCTTTCTTT. It specifies CASSLDFGPTNTEAFF.

CDR3 coding DNA: TGTGCCAGCAAAAAGCCAGAGGGCTACAATGAGCAGTTCTTC. Its protein is CASKKPEGYNEQFF. This rearrangement joins TRBV6-6 to TRBJ2-1; tentative D call: TRBD2 (5 bases). Germline-derived CDR1 and CDR2 are MNHNY and SVGAGI (reference sequence). Trimming removed 7 bases at V and 3 bases at J, with 13 bases between. The CDR3 runs 14 residues.

V and J are TRBV28 and TRBJ1-4; D is perhaps TRBD1 (5 bases). From germline, CDR1 is MDHEN and CDR2 SYDVKM. The CDR3 contains 15 residues. The ends were cut back, 8 bases at V and 0 bases at J, with 13 bases in the middle. CDR3 in DNA: TGTGCCAGCCAGTCCTCGGGGGCAACTAATGAAAAACTGTTTTTT. Translating it yields CASQSSGATNEKLFF. The full variable domain, completed using reference TRBV28 and TRBJ1-4, is DVKVTQSSRYLVKRTGEKVFLECVQDMDHENMFWYRQDPGLGLRLIYFSYDVKMKEKGDIPEGYSVSREKKERFSLILESASTNQTSMYLCASQSSGATNEKLFFGSGTQLSVL.

This clone appeared a single time. The chain employs TRBV5-4 and TRBJ1-3, with 7 bases identical to TRBD1. The CDR3 loop spans 16 amino acids. Germline V gene sequence: CDR1 SGHNT, CDR2 YYREEE (reference sequence). The J segment lost 0 bases and the V segment lost 3 bases, leaving 6 bases of the junction unmatched. The CDR3 is CASSSQGRFSGNTIYF. For the CDR3, the DNA is TGTGCCAGCAGCTCACAGGGGAGGTTCTCTGGAAACACCATATATTTT.

This CDR3 is CASSWTAPNEKLFF. CDR3 nucleotides: TGTGCCAGCAGTTGGACAGCCCCTAATGAAAAACTGTTTTTT. The V and J genes are TRBV6-5 and TRBJ1-4; a possible D gene is TRBD1 (6 bases). The CDR3 has 14 residues. Per the germline V gene, CDR1 is MNHEY and CDR2 is SVGAGI. V dropped 4 bases and J dropped 3 bases, with 9 bases sitting between them.

This clone has just a few counts. The rearrangement links TRBV11-2 to TRBJ2-7, with a tentative D call TRBD1 (6 bases). The germline gives CDR1 SGHAT, CDR2 FQNNGV. The length of the CDR3 is 14 residues. Trimming cost V 2 bases and J 0 bases, with 8 bases left between them. The CDR3 nucleotides read TGTGCCAGCAGCTTAAGGGACAACTCCTACGAGCAGTACTTC. Amino acids: CASSLRDNSYEQYF.

Here the CDR3 DNA reads TGTGCCAGCAGTACCCCTCGGGCACTCTCTAGCACAGATACGCAGTATTTT. It encodes CASSTPRALSSTDTQYF. V is TRBV28 and J is TRBJ2-3, with D unclear. Germline V gene lookup returns CDR1 MDHEN and CDR2 SYDVKM. The V end lost 5 bases, the J end lost 0 bases, and 18 bases lay between the germline ends. The CDR3 runs to 17 residues. Full variable domain (missing parts from reference TRBV28 and TRBJ2-3): DVKVTQSSRYLVKRTGEKVFLECVQDMDHENMFWYRQDPGLGLRLIYFSYDVKMKEKGDIPEGYSVSREKKERFSLILESASTNQTSMYLCASSTPRALSSTDTQYFGPGTRLTVL.

V gene TRBV28 combines with J gene TRBJ2-7; D tentatively reads TRBD1 or TRBD2 (5 bases each). This CDR3 comprises 16 residues. V was clipped by 7 bases and J by 3 bases, with 22 bases between them. Germline CDR1 reads MDHEN; CDR2 reads SYDVKM. Written as DNA, the CDR3 is TGTGCCAGCATAAGGGACCAAAACCCGGTCGGCTACGAGCAGTACTTC. This gives the protein CASIRDQNPVGYEQYF.